Listed below are T cell receptor beta chains from one sample, sequenced in a study of beta chain features in type 1 diabetes. The data were produced by immunoSEQ multiplex PCR, yet TCRdb's version contains in-frame clones alone and is incomplete. Among about 340,000 clones, roughly 14% were seen once, and the ten largest hold roughly 0.015%. Sequences were obtained from naive CD4+ T cells from blood. These TCRs come from a woman aged 18-29 years with type 1 diabetes. The CDR3 runs from the conserved cysteine through the conserved F or W. Only some rows state a clone size, as once, few, many or a class for expanded clones.

v_gene: TRBV19
abundance: -
j_gene: TRBJ1-1
CDR3aa: CASSVQGNTEAFF

v_gene: TRBV11-1
abundance: few
j_gene: TRBJ1-1
CDR3aa: CASSLIRGTEAFF

v_gene: TRBV6-6
abundance: few
j_gene: TRBJ1-3
CDR3aa: CASGVRQGMSNTIYF

v_gene: TRBV4-2
abundance: few
j_gene: TRBJ2-1
CDR3aa: CASSQVGTSGSGGLVPSSYNEQFF

v_gene: TRBV15
abundance: -
j_gene: TRBJ2-2
CDR3aa: CATAAGTAPSGELFF

v_gene: TRBV5-1
abundance: few
j_gene: TRBJ1-1
CDR3aa: CASSPQENTEAFF

v_gene: TRBV7-2
abundance: -
j_gene: TRBJ2-1
CDR3aa: CASGGTVYNEQFF

v_gene: TRBV7-6
abundance: -
j_gene: TRBJ1-1
CDR3aa: CASRQGTEAFF

v_gene: TRBV18
abundance: -
j_gene: TRBJ2-4
CDR3aa: CASSPPGGDIQYF

v_gene: TRBV5-1
abundance: few
j_gene: TRBJ2-7
CDR3aa: CASTPGQTSYEQYF

v_gene: TRBV29-1
abundance: few
j_gene: TRBJ1-1
CDR3aa: CSVRGQGRSNTEAFF

v_gene: TRBV5-6
abundance: few
j_gene: TRBJ2-7
CDR3aa: CASSRGTSGSEQYF

v_gene: TRBV30
abundance: -
j_gene: TRBJ1-5
CDR3aa: CAWSGQGAYQPQHF

v_gene: TRBV9
abundance: few
j_gene: TRBJ1-4
CDR3aa: CASSVDQGEKLFF

v_gene: TRBV18
abundance: -
j_gene: TRBJ1-2
CDR3aa: CASSPTGALAGRSYTF

v_gene: TRBV4-2
abundance: -
j_gene: TRBJ2-7
CDR3aa: CASSQENTEGSYEQYF

v_gene: TRBV28
abundance: -
j_gene: TRBJ1-2
CDR3aa: CASKRDILYGYTF

v_gene: TRBV7-9
abundance: -
j_gene: TRBJ1-3
CDR3aa: CASSLSKGKSGNTIYF

v_gene: TRBV5-1
abundance: few
j_gene: TRBJ2-1
CDR3aa: CASSSLAGLNNEQFF

v_gene: TRBV7-9
abundance: -
j_gene: TRBJ2-2
CDR3aa: CAKTGAYTGELFF

v_gene: TRBV2
abundance: -
j_gene: TRBJ1-1
CDR3aa: CASRGTGRTEAFF

v_gene: TRBV7-8
abundance: few
j_gene: TRBJ2-5
CDR3aa: CASSFPRLAGAGETQYF

v_gene: TRBV18
abundance: few
j_gene: TRBJ1-2
CDR3aa: CASSPLITGYGYTF

v_gene: TRBV11-2
abundance: many
j_gene: TRBJ2-5
CDR3aa: CASSLFASEYF

v_gene: TRBV5-4
abundance: -
j_gene: TRBJ2-5
CDR3aa: CASSLGRGRQETQYF

v_gene: TRBV19
abundance: -
j_gene: TRBJ2-3
CDR3aa: CASQGTTDTQYF

v_gene: TRBV6-5
abundance: -
j_gene: TRBJ2-1
CDR3aa: CASSARDYQQFF

v_gene: TRBV11-2
abundance: -
j_gene: TRBJ2-1
CDR3aa: CASSLGLAGTAYNEQFF

v_gene: TRBV7-2
abundance: -
j_gene: TRBJ2-1
CDR3aa: CASSLVGLAVNNEQFF

v_gene: TRBV9
abundance: few
j_gene: TRBJ1-2
CDR3aa: CASSPTGTSDSYTF

v_gene: TRBV9
abundance: -
j_gene: TRBJ2-7
CDR3aa: CASSAHRIAVEQYF

v_gene: TRBV28
abundance: -
j_gene: TRBJ1-5
CDR3aa: CASSSPDRGQPQHF

v_gene: TRBV5-4
abundance: -
j_gene: TRBJ1-1
CDR3aa: CASSAGQGLDVLAFF

v_gene: TRBV7-2
abundance: few
j_gene: TRBJ2-1
CDR3aa: CAGSDFAGNEQFF

v_gene: TRBV6-1
abundance: -
j_gene: TRBJ2-7
CDR3aa: CASSPRTYEQYF

v_gene: TRBV2
abundance: -
j_gene: TRBJ2-1
CDR3aa: CASRTDRNNEQFF

v_gene: TRBV9
abundance: few
j_gene: TRBJ1-2
CDR3aa: CASSPTGQGHYGYTF

v_gene: TRBV29-1
abundance: -
j_gene: TRBJ2-3
CDR3aa: CSVGGRITDTQYF

v_gene: TRBV14
abundance: few
j_gene: TRBJ2-5
CDR3aa: CASSQVVVQETQYF

v_gene: TRBV28
abundance: -
j_gene: TRBJ1-3
CDR3aa: CASSLDRVDSGNTIYF

v_gene: TRBV7-3
abundance: few
j_gene: TRBJ2-5
CDR3aa: CASSLRLRETQYF

v_gene: TRBV5-4
abundance: few
j_gene: TRBJ2-7
CDR3aa: CASNRQETAFYEQYF

v_gene: TRBV28
abundance: few
j_gene: TRBJ2-7
CDR3aa: CASSSFYEQYF

v_gene: TRBV15
abundance: -
j_gene: TRBJ2-7
CDR3aa: CATSRDQGWYEQYF

v_gene: TRBV28
abundance: few
j_gene: TRBJ2-7
CDR3aa: CASSLRGTGGDEQYF

v_gene: TRBV29-1
abundance: -
j_gene: TRBJ2-2
CDR3aa: CSVERTGAGELFF

v_gene: TRBV7-2
abundance: -
j_gene: TRBJ2-3
CDR3aa: CASSKDRQFTDTQYF

v_gene: TRBV15
abundance: -
j_gene: TRBJ1-2
CDR3aa: CATSRDREYGYTF

v_gene: TRBV19
abundance: -
j_gene: TRBJ2-1
CDR3aa: CASSQFRGGGEQFF

v_gene: TRBV6-1
abundance: few
j_gene: TRBJ2-4
CDR3aa: CASSGILGQGGKNIQYF

v_gene: TRBV5-1
abundance: -
j_gene: TRBJ2-1
CDR3aa: CASSLTGLAGGPRYNEQFF

v_gene: TRBV30
abundance: -
j_gene: TRBJ2-5
CDR3aa: CAWGQGRETQYF

v_gene: TRBV13
abundance: -
j_gene: TRBJ2-3
CDR3aa: CASSLSPEADTQYF

v_gene: TRBV5-4
abundance: few
j_gene: TRBJ1-2
CDR3aa: CASSLAGHVYGYTF